The following is a T cell receptor beta chain sequence with its context. Its matching antigen is unknown. Around 10 milliliters was the volume of peripheral blood drawn from each donor. At least 6 micrograms of total RNA were extracted per sample. This specimen belongs to a study of blood T cells in healthy people across ages. Study findings and constraints: Estimates drawn from one million T cells were deemed to understate diversity.

CDR1 is SEHNR and CDR2 is FQNEAQ in the germline V gene (reference sequence). The CDR3 spans 15 residues. V was shortened by 5 bases and J by 0 bases, with 14 bases between the two germline ends. The use of a sample-barcoded 5' primer and a J-beta primer mix characterized a second PCR of about 7 to 12 cycles. MiXCR, applied by TCRdb to the 5' RACE reads, yields one record per CDR3 protein. Of roughly 1 million distinct CDR3 sequences listed, about 23% are singletons. This sample was shared with a second study, whose subject was T cells of mothers and their children. That source notes: Every mother produced more than 8 million TCR beta CDR3 reads, whereas every child provided 2.5 million to 3 million.

The origin of this receptor is a girl aged 2-15 years in good health. The rearrangement uses TRBV7-9 and TRBJ2-7, with D possibly being TRBD1 (5 bases). Material: blood. CDR3 DNA sequence: TGTGCCAGCAGCCCAAAAGGGGTGCTCTCCTACGAGCAGTACTTC. As protein: CASSPKGVLSYEQYF.